The 3 T cell receptor beta chains below were found in one sample sequenced in a study of human T cells and chemical hapten exposure. From the RACE reads, TCRdb called clonotypes with MiXCR, one entry per CDR3 protein. The profile shows some 36,000 distinct CDR3 sequences, about a tenth of them singletons. Time point defined: pre-sensitization, week 0. As to treatment: therapeutic diphenylcyclopropenone sensitization with weekly scalp DPC. Whole blood, unfractionated, served as the material for total RNA extraction. The specimen comprised whole blood, sampled in connection with sensitization to the hapten diphenylcyclopropenone (DPC). These receptors originate from a man aged 45-65 years with alopecia areata. Some clones in this sample may be carry-over from other donors' samples.

This clonotype was seen many times. The rearrangement joins TRBV29-1 to TRBJ2-3, with TRBD2 as a possible D gene (6 bases). The V gene lost 7 bases and the J gene lost 0 bases, with 14 bases spanning the gap. This CDR3 is 14 amino acids long. Germline CDR1 reads SQVTM; CDR2 reads ANQGSEA. In DNA, the CDR3 is TGCAGCGCCCTTAGCGGAGTTAGCACAGATACGCAGTATTTT. Translated: CSALSGVSTDTQYF.

This rearrangement joins TRBV2 to TRBJ2-3, with TRBD2 matching 16 bases. V gave up 6 bases and J gave up 3 bases; unmatched junction bases: 3. The CDR3 has 16 residues. Germline V CDR1 and CDR2: SNHLY, FYNNEI. CDR3 protein: CASRMGLAGGTDTQYF. The CDR3 nucleotides are TGTGCCAGCAGAATGGGACTAGCGGGAGGGACAGATACGCAGTATTTT.

This clonotype came up many times. This chain uses TRBV6-6 with TRBJ2-5, with D perhaps TRBD2 (6 bases). There are 14 residues in the CDR3. Between the trimmed V and J ends, which lost 10 bases and 5 bases, there was a span of 20 bases. Germline values: CDR1 MNHNY, CDR2 SVGAGI (reference sequence). CDR3 amino acids: CATLLGTQGETQYF. CDR3 nucleotide sequence: TGTGCCACCCTCCTTGGGACTCAAGGGGAGACCCAGTACTTC.